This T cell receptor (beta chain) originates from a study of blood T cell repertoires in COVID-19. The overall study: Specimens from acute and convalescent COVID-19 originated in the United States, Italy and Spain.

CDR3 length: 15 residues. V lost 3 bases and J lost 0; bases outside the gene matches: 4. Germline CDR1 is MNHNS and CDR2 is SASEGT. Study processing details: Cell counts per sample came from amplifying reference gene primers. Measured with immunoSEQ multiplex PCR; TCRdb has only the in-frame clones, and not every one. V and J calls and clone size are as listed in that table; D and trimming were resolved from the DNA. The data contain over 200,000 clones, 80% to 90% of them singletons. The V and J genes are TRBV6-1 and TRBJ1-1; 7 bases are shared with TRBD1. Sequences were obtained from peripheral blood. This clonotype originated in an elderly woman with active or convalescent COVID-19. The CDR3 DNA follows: TGTGCCAGCAGTGACCAGGGGGGCATGAACACTGAAGCTTTCTTT. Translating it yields CASSDQGGMNTEAFF.